This T cell receptor beta chain was sequenced for a study of T-cell reconstitution after alpha-beta-depleted transplantation in children. Findings and caveats of the study: When one year had passed after transplant, most T-cell counts and diversity came from newly produced T cells.

Unique molecular identifiers were incorporated when the TCRbeta library was constructed. TCRdb re-derived calls from the PCR reads in MiXCR, one entry per CDR3 protein. This table has more than 15,000 distinct CDR3 sequences, 9.5% to 15% appearing once. Comment on this clonotype: The target antigen is unknown. A much larger clone is a single base away; this may be a read error.

The germline gives CDR1 MDHEN, CDR2 SYDVKM. This CDR3 has 14 residues. The sequence came from a boy under three years old who had a stem cell transplant for Wiskott-Aldrich syndrome, so the T cells may come from the graft donor. This chain joins TRBV28 and TRBJ2-1; maybe TRBD2 (5 bases). The sample consisted of PBMCs, mostly from graft donor cells, taken 180 days after TCRalphabeta/CD19-depleted stem cell transplant. The CDR3 is CASSRWFRGEEQSF. The CDR3 DNA follows: TGTGCCAGCAGTCGGTGGTTTCGGGGTGAAGAGCAGTCCTTC.